This TCR beta chain was captured by sequencing in a study of regulatory T cells in long-lasting Graves disease. Study-wide results and caveats: TRBV28, TRBJ1-2 and TRBJ2-5 emerged as the favored segments in persistent disease.

TCR beta libraries were built with iRepertoire HTBI primers and Arm-PCR of CDR3 regions. Study processing details: Overall, samples carried approximately 56 TRBV and over 12 TRBJ segments. TCRdb re-called the multiplex PCR reads with MiXCR, one entry per CDR3 protein. The V and J calls come from TCRdb's annotation, not from the publication. The sample comprises hundreds of thousands of distinct CDR3 sequences, about 16% of which are singletons, and around 25% rests with the top ten. Per germline, CDR1 SEHNR and CDR2 FQNEAQ (reference sequence). Unmatched junction bases numbered 6, after V lost 4 bases and J lost 12 bases. This CDR3 spans 13 amino acids. Noted time point: newly diagnosed GD, antithyroid drugs for less than 3 months. The TCR library was prepared using RNA isolated from PBMCs. Only a few counts were recorded for this clonotype. Its antigen is not known. The same sample was also studied in work on T cells in Graves' hyperthyroidism and ophthalmopathy. That paper states: Most clonotypes that expanded in the thyroid above 0.001 also showed up in blood.

This receptor was taken from a woman aged 35-65 years with Graves disease. Sequencing was performed on peripheral blood mononuclear cells (PBMCs), taken at new diagnosis, from a patient treated with antithyroid drugs. V gene TRBV7-9 combines with J gene TRBJ2-1; 10 positions match TRBD1. CDR3 residues: CASSSGQGESQFF. DNA of the CDR3: TGTGCCAGCAGCTCCGGACAGGGGGAGTCGCAGTTCTTC. Supplemented by reference TRBV7-9 and TRBJ2-1, the full variable domain reads DTGVSQNPRHKITKRGQNVTFRCDPISEHNRLYWYRQTLGQGPEFLTYFQNEAQLEKSRLLSDRFSAERPKGSFSTLEIQRTEQGDSAMYLCASSSGQGESQFFGPGTRLTVL.